A selection of T cell receptor beta chains follows, all from one sample in a study of blood T cell repertoires in COVID-19. Here immunoSEQ multiplex PCR was the method, and the copy in TCRdb shows in-frame clones only, minus some. Among 210,000 or so clones listed, about nine tenths were seen once. The sequenced sample was peripheral blood. The receptor set was obtained from a middle-aged man with acute or convalescent COVID-19. Each CDR3 is given with its conserved first and last residue. D genes are given only for firm matches. Expanded clones get a size class; other rows say once, few or many, or leave the size out.

j_call,clone_size,v_call,d_call,cdr3_nt,cdr3_aa
TRBJ2-3,NA,TRBV11-2,TRBD2,TGTGCCAGCAGCTCTAGCTCCGGCGGGGGGGTCCCCCGCACAGATACGCAGTATTTT,CASSSSSGGGVPRTDTQYF
TRBJ2-1,NA,TRBV7-2,NA,TGTGCCAGCAGCTTAGCGGTTAGCAATGAGCAGTTCTTC,CASSLAVSNEQFF
TRBJ1-1,NA,TRBV18,NA,TGTGCCAGCTCACCGGTTCCCTCCCTGACCGGGACACCTGAAGCTTTCTTT,CASSPVPSLTGTPEAFF
TRBJ2-7,NA,TRBV5-5,NA,TGTGCCAGCAGCTTGGATAGATACGATACCGAGCAGTACTTC,CASSLDRYDTEQYF
TRBJ2-7,NA,TRBV27,TRBD2,TGTGCCAGTCGGACTAGATGGTACGAGCAGTACTTC,CASRTRWYEQYF
TRBJ2-7,once,TRBV5-5,TRBD1,TGTGCCAGCAGCTTGGAGGTGACAGGGCCCTACGAGCAGTACTTC,CASSLEVTGPYEQYF
TRBJ2-7,NA,TRBV28,NA,TGTGCCTCGGGTCAGTACAACGAGCAGTACTTC,CASGQYNEQYF
TRBJ2-2,NA,TRBV15,TRBD1,TGTGCCACCAGCCGAGAAGTGACAGGGAGAACCGGGGAGCTGTTTTTT,CATSREVTGRTGELFF
TRBJ2-1,NA,TRBV29-1,NA,TGCAGCGTGCCCATAGGGACACAGTTCTTC,CSVPIGTQFF
TRBJ1-2,once,TRBV15,NA,TGTGCCACCAGCAGAGATGAGGGCAGCTATGGCTACACCTTC,CATSRDEGSYGYTF
TRBJ2-7,once,TRBV4-3,TRBD1,TGCGCCAGCAGCCAAGATACAGGGGGCGCATTGGGCGAGCAGTACTTC,CASSQDTGGALGEQYF
TRBJ2-7,NA,TRBV13,TRBD2,TGTGCCAGCAGCTTGAGGACTAGCGGGCTACCCTACGAGCAGTACTTC,CASSLRTSGLPYEQYF
TRBJ1-2,NA,TRBV28,TRBD1,TGTGCCAGCAGTTTCGACAGGGACTATGGCTACACCTTC,CASSFDRDYGYTF
TRBJ2-1,NA,TRBV5-1,TRBD1,TGCGCCAGCAGCTTCACAGGGGGCGCCTACAATGAGCAGTTCTTC,CASSFTGGAYNEQFF
TRBJ2-1,NA,TRBV9,TRBD1,TGTGCCAGCAGCGACCGGACAGGGGGCCGATACAATGAGCAGTTCTTC,CASSDRTGGRYNEQFF
TRBJ2-5,once,TRBV18,NA,TGTGCCAGCTCACCACCAAAGAGCAGGGTTCAAGAGACCCAGTACTTC,CASSPPKSRVQETQYF
TRBJ1-2,NA,TRBV2,NA,TGTGCCAGCAGTGCATCGACACTCAACTATGGCTACACCTTC,CASSASTLNYGYTF
TRBJ1-2,few,TRBV29-1,TRBD1,TGCAGCGTTCCCGGACAGGGCCTTTATGGCTACACCTTC,CSVPGQGLYGYTF
TRBJ1-1,once,TRBV3-1/TRBV3-2,NA,TGTGCCATTTTTCTCGAGGGAAGCACTGAAGCTTTCTTT,CAIFLEGSTEAFF
TRBJ1-1,NA,TRBV19,NA,TGTGCCAGTACGGGCGGACTTGAAGCTTTCTTT,CASTGGLEAFF
TRBJ2-6,NA,TRBV4-3,NA,TGCGCCAGCAGCCAACTCATAGGGGGAGCTGGGGCCAACGTCCTGACTTTC,CASSQLIGGAGANVLTF
TRBJ2-3,NA,TRBV6-4,TRBD2,TGTGCCAGCAGTGTACTAGCGGGGGGTCCCCAAGATACGCAGTATTTT,CASSVLAGGPQDTQYF
TRBJ1-4,NA,TRBV6-5,NA,TGTGCCAGCAGTAAGAGAGCAACTAATGAAAAACTGTTTTTT,CASSKRATNEKLFF
TRBJ2-7,NA,TRBV18,NA,TGTGCCAGCTCACCGCCCACAGGGCTGAACTACGAGCAGTACTTC,CASSPPTGLNYEQYF
TRBJ2-3,NA,TRBV6-4,TRBD1,TGTGCCACCAGGACAGGGTGGGATACCACAGATACGCAGTATTTT,CATRTGWDTTDTQYF
TRBJ1-1,NA,TRBV20-1,NA,TGCAGTGCTAGAGATCCGGGTGAAGCTTTCTTT,CSARDPGEAFF
TRBJ2-5,NA,TRBV7-2,TRBD2,TGTGCCAGCGGGTCCCTGAGCGGGGGGGGGCAGACCCAGTACTTC,CASGSLSGGGQTQYF
TRBJ1-6,NA,TRBV7-2,NA,TGTGCCAGCAGCTCCCCCGTTGGAGGGCGCTCCTATAATTCACCCCTCCACTTT,CASSSPVGGRSYNSPLHF
TRBJ2-1,NA,TRBV9,TRBD2,TGTGCCAGCAGCGCCTCGGGACTAGCGTACCATGAGCAGTTCTTC,CASSASGLAYHEQFF
TRBJ2-4,NA,TRBV27,TRBD1,TGTGCCAGCAGTCCCGGACAGGGTTCGGTAATTCAGTACTTC,CASSPGQGSVIQYF
TRBJ2-7,once,TRBV25-1,NA,TGTGCCAGCAGTGATCGGAGCTCCTACGAGCAGTACTTC,CASSDRSSYEQYF
TRBJ2-5,NA,TRBV5-6,TRBD2,TGTGCCAGCAGCTTGCAACTAGCGGGGGTAGAGACCCAGTACTTC,CASSLQLAGVETQYF
TRBJ1-5,NA,TRBV21-1,NA,TGTGCCAGCAGCAATCCCCCCCCGATCGACAGACCCTATCAGCCCCAGCATTTT,CASSNPPPIDRPYQPQHF
TRBJ2-5,NA,TRBV29-1,NA,TGCAGCGTTGGCTCTCATGTAGGGGGGGACCAGTACTTC,CSVGSHVGGDQYF
TRBJ1-1,once,TRBV2,NA,TGTGCCAGCAGTGCGGAATCAGGGGCGACTGAAGCTTTCTTT,CASSAESGATEAFF
TRBJ2-1,once,TRBV7-6,TRBD2,TGTGCCAGCGGAGGTACGGCGGGGGGCGGTGAGCAGTTCTTC,CASGGTAGGGEQFF
TRBJ1-6,NA,TRBV30,NA,TGTGCCTGGAGTCCGGGGGGTAATTCACCCCTCCACTTT,CAWSPGGNSPLHF
TRBJ1-2,NA,TRBV7-2,NA,TGTGCCAGCAGCTTAAGTTATCGGGGGGAACACTATGGCTACACCTTC,CASSLSYRGEHYGYTF
TRBJ1-6,NA,TRBV6-2/TRBV6-3,NA,TGTGCCAGCAGTTACTCCCCGGGGAGGGGTTCACCCCTCCACTTT,CASSYSPGRGSPLHF
TRBJ2-1,NA,TRBV7-9,NA,TGTGCCAGCAGCTACTTAGTCCGGCGGGACAATGAGCAGTTCTTC,CASSYLVRRDNEQFF
TRBJ2-7,NA,TRBV5-1,TRBD1,TGCGCCAGCAGCTTGGTAACAGGGGGACACGAGCAGTACTTC,CASSLVTGGHEQYF
TRBJ2-7,NA,TRBV6-6,TRBD1,TGTGCCAGCAGTTCCCTGGGGACAGGGAGCTACGAGCAGTACTTC,CASSSLGTGSYEQYF
TRBJ1-4,NA,TRBV28,NA,TGTGCCAGCAGTCCCAGGGGTATTAATGAAAAACTGTTTTTT,CASSPRGINEKLFF
TRBJ2-3,NA,TRBV5-1,TRBD1,TGCGCCAGCAGCTGGACCGGGACAGGGGGCACAGATACGCAGTATTTT,CASSWTGTGGTDTQYF
TRBJ2-7,NA,TRBV7-9,TRBD2,TGTGCCAGCAGCACCGGGGGGGAGCAGTACTTC,CASSTGGEQYF
TRBJ1-1,NA,TRBV6-6,NA,TGTGCCAGCAGTCACCCTTCGGGGGGGAACACTGAAGCTTTCTTT,CASSHPSGGNTEAFF
TRBJ2-7,NA,TRBV5-4,NA,TGTGCCAGCAGCTTGGCCTCGCGGGGAGCCTACGAGCAGTACTTC,CASSLASRGAYEQYF